This T cell receptor beta chain was observed in a study of molecular identifiers for immune sequencing clone quantification. About the study: Within a replicate experiment, RNA obtained from either roughly 20,000 or 100,000 naive CD8 cells was divided into five aliquots, and four of those aliquots were then sequenced.

CDR3 size: 16 residues. Germline V gives CDR1 MNHEY, CDR2 SVGEGT. The germline V and J ends were trimmed by 7 bases and 5 bases, with 23 bases remaining between them. TCRdb reprocessed the PCR reads with MiXCR, giving one entry per CDR3 protein. Of about 640,000 distinct CDR3 sequences listed, 20% are singletons. This clonotype was detected only a few times. The V call is TRBV6-2 or TRBV6-3, the J call TRBJ2-5; tentative D call: TRBD2 (6 bases). This TCR derives from a human donor in good health. Some libraries in this study had Jurkat cell RNA spiked in. The specimen was naive CD8+ T cells from blood, with Jurkat cell RNA spiked in. The subset was: FACS-sorted CD8+CD4-CCR7+CD45RA+ naive T cells. As DNA, the CDR3 is TGTGCCAGCACTCTATGGTCTAGCGCCAAAGGGGAGACCCAGTACTTC. Its protein is CASTLWSSAKGETQYF.